These 13 T cell receptor beta chains were sequenced from one sample in a study of vaccination effects on CD4 cells after COVID-19 (dated by TCRdb to the early 2020s). Their antigens are not known. The library was prepared using the immunoSEQ multiplex PCR assay. TCRdb took over this immuneACCESS table, retaining in-frame rearrangements with V and J assigned. Such tables are incomplete; in checked studies, under half of the missing clones stem from an unresolved V gene, and the remainder is unexplained. This sample gives tens of thousands of clones in total; 75% to 90% of them show up just once. The ten largest clonotypes hold 5.8% of the sample. The ViraFEST assay stimulated PBMC with viral peptide pools and then used TCR sequencing to identify antigen-specific CD4+ T cell clonotypes by expansion. After around eleven days of culture, CD4+ T cells were isolated with the EasySep CD4+ T cell isolation kit. Each participant got two doses of an mRNA SARS-CoV-2 vaccine, either BNT162b2 or mRNA-1273.

The sequenced sample was CD4+ T cells from PBMCs cultured with SARS-CoV-2 spike peptides, obtained after COVID-19 vaccination. This specimen's cell subset or site label, interpreted: SARS-CoV-2 spike overlapping peptide pool stimulation. Every receptor here comes from a human donor who received a COVID-19 vaccine. Some clones in this sample may be carry-over from other donors' samples.

The V gene is TRBV6-6, the J gene TRBJ2-1; 12 positions agree with TRBD2. The CDR3 runs to 16 residues. Germline assignment: CDR1 MNHNY and CDR2 SVGAGI (reference sequence). J was trimmed by 0 bases and V by 7 bases; bases with no gene match: 4. The CDR3 loop is CASIRTSGDSYNEQFF. The DNA for the CDR3 is TGTGCCAGCATCAGGACTAGCGGGGACTCCTACAATGAGCAGTTCTTC.

This sequence joins TRBV6-5 and TRBJ1-2; 8 positions match TRBD1. The V gene end was trimmed by 7 bases and the J gene end by 4 bases; junction bases not matched to a gene: 8. Germline values: CDR1 MNHEY, CDR2 SVGAGI. There are 14 residues in the CDR3. This CDR3 is CASKTPTGGYGYTF. CDR3 coding DNA: TGTGCCAGCAAGACCCCCACAGGGGGCTATGGCTACACCTTC.

This chain joins TRBV7-9 and TRBJ1-2; maybe TRBD1 (5 bases). The CDR3 loop spans 16 amino acids. Germline loops: CDR1 SEHNR, CDR2 FQNEAQ (reference sequence). The V end lost 5 bases, the J end lost 5 bases, and 21 bases lay between the germline ends. The CDR3 region is CASSRAGGSGQYGYTF. In DNA, the CDR3 is TGTGCCAGCAGCCGCGCGGGGGGTTCAGGGCAGTATGGCTACACCTTC. Using reference TRBV7-9 and TRBJ1-2 for the parts outside the CDR3, the full variable domain is DTGVSQNPRHKITKRGQNVTFRCDPISEHNRLYWYRQTLGQGPEFLTYFQNEAQLEKSRLLSDRFSAERPKGSFSTLEIQRTEQGDSAMYLCASSRAGGSGQYGYTFGSGTRLTVV.

The rearrangement links TRBV12-5 to TRBJ1-2; D remains ambiguous. The CDR3 is 12 amino acids. The germline V gene encodes CDR1 LGHNT and CDR2 FRNRAP. With 6 bases removed from V and 2 bases from J, the gap between germline ends came to 7 bases. The CDR3 region is CASGVLNYGYTF. The CDR3, as DNA: TGTGCTAGTGGGGTCTTGAACTATGGCTACACCTTC.

This chain connects TRBV6-4 to TRBJ1-2; possibly TRBD1 for D (5 bases). This CDR3 contains 15 residues. V was pared by 2 bases and J by 4 bases, with 14 bases between. Germline-derived CDR1 and CDR2 are MRHNA and SNTAGT. DNA of the CDR3: TGTGCCAGCAGTGACGTGGGGCGAGGTGGCTATGGCTACACCTTC. Translation: CASSDVGRGGYGYTF.

V is TRBV7-2 and J is TRBJ1-1, with D unclear. V lost 2 bases and J lost 0, with 7 bases in between. From germline, CDR1 is SGHTA and CDR2 FQGNSA. The CDR3 consists of 14 residues. CDR3 residues: CASSLQIMNTEAFF. DNA of the CDR3: TGTGCCAGCAGCTTACAGATCATGAACACTGAAGCTTTCTTT.

V gene TRBV24-1 combines with J gene TRBJ2-3, with D uncertain. The ends were cut back, 0 bases at V and 1 base at J, with 4 bases in the middle. The germline V gene encodes CDR1 KGHDR and CDR2 SFDVKD. The CDR3 length is 14 residues. In DNA, the CDR3 is TGTGCCACCAGTGATTTGAAGGGCACAGATACGCAGTATTTT. This translates into CATSDLKGTDTQYF.

The V and J genes are TRBV5-1 and TRBJ2-3, with D possibly being TRBD1 (6 bases). The CDR3 extends over 15 amino acids. With 4 bases removed from V and 2 bases from J, the gap between germline ends came to 14 bases. Germline-derived CDR1 and CDR2 are SGHRS and YFSETQ. CDR3 nucleotide sequence: TGCGCCAGCAGCCAATCTACAGGGACCACAGATACGCAGTATTTT. It yields the protein CASSQSTGTTDTQYF. Complete variable domain (other parts from reference TRBV5-1 and TRBJ2-3): KAGVTQTPRYLIKTRGQQVTLSCSPISGHRSVSWYQQTPGQGLQFLFEYFSETQRNKGNFPGRFSGRQFSNSRSEMNVSTLELGDSALYLCASSQSTGTTDTQYFGPGTRLTVL.

This clone appeared once. This chain connects TRBV6-5 to TRBJ2-7; the D is unclear. There are 15 residues in the CDR3. Per the germline V gene, CDR1 is MNHEY and CDR2 is SVGAGI. The germline V and J ends were trimmed by 6 bases and 2 bases, with 17 bases remaining between them. As DNA, the CDR3 is TGTGCCAGCAGAAAAGACCCCTCGTTAACCTACGAGCAGTACGTC. It specifies CASRKDPSLTYEQYV.

V gene TRBV5-1 combines with J gene TRBJ2-2, with D possibly matching TRBD2 (6 bases). V dropped 4 bases and J dropped 5 bases, with 18 bases sitting between them. Germline CDR1 reads SGHRS; CDR2 reads YFSETQ. The CDR3 is made up of 16 amino acids. The CDR3: CASSATLDGGTGELFF. As DNA, the CDR3 is TGCGCCAGCAGCGCAACACTGGACGGAGGGACCGGGGAGCTGTTTTTT.

The chain carries TRBV7-2 and TRBJ1-1; no firm D call. The CDR3 contains 14 residues. Trimming shortened V by 1 base and J by 3 bases, and 9 bases separated the two germline ends. Germline V CDR1 and CDR2: SGHTA, FQGNSA. CDR3: CASSLEAVYTEAFF. CDR3 bases: TGTGCCAGCAGCTTAGAAGCGGTTTACACTGAAGCTTTCTTT.

V is TRBV29-1 and J is TRBJ1-6, with D hard to call. Per germline, CDR1 SQVTM and CDR2 ANQGSEA. Trimming cost V 4 bases and J 0 bases, with 4 bases left between them. CDR3 length equals 13 residues. The CDR3 here is CSVGDSYNSPLHF. CDR3 nucleotide sequence: TGCAGCGTTGGTGACTCCTATAATTCACCCCTCCACTTT.

The rearrangement uses TRBV7-2 and TRBJ1-5; D unclear. Germline CDR1 and CDR2: SGHTA and FQGNSA. V shed 2 bases and J shed 5 bases, with 4 bases lying between them. The CDR3 length is 12 residues. Here the CDR3 reads CASSLRDQPQHF. CDR3 sequence (DNA): TGTGCCAGCAGCTTACGGGATCAGCCCCAGCATTTT.